The T cell receptor (beta chain) described here comes from a study of blood T cell repertoires in COVID-19. J lost 1 base, V lost 5 bases, and 11 bases had no gene match. CDR3 length equals 18 residues. Germline V gives CDR1 SGHAT, CDR2 FQNNGV. Produced via immunoSEQ multiplex PCR; TCRdb's table is partial and in-frame only. The data show roughly 74,000 clones, approximately 84% seen once. The V call is TRBV11-2, the J call TRBJ2-1; TRBD2 agrees at 10 bases. Sequenced sample: peripheral blood. The TCR sequence derives from a man aged 65 to 85 with acute or convalescent COVID-19. CDR3: CASSVPRSGRVSYNEQFF. The CDR3 DNA sequence: TGTGCCAGCAGCGTTCCTCGGAGCGGGAGGGTGTCCTACAATGAGCAGTTCTTC.